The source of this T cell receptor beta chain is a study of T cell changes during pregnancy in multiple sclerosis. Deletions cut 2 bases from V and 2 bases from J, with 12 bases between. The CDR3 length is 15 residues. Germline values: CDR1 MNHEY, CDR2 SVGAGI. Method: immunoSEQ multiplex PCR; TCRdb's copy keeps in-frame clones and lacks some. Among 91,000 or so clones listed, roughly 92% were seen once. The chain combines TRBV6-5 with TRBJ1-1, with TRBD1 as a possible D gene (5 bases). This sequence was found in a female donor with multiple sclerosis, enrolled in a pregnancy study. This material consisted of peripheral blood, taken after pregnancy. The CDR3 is CASSYNRQSNTEAFF. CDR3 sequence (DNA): TGTGCCAGCAGTTACAACCGACAGAGTAACACTGAAGCTTTCTTT.